The subject of this entry is one TCR beta chain. Its specificity is unknown. Data came from immunoSEQ multiplex PCR; TCRdb stores just in-frame clones and leaves some out. Of 25,000 to 30,000 clones in the sample, more than 75% were seen once. Before the COVID-19 pandemic, during about 2011-2019, CD4+ T cells were taken from unexposed donors. After ten to eleven days of culture, CD4+ T cells were isolated. Testing used SARS-CoV-2 S/N and four cold-coronavirus spikes on unexposed-donor CD4+ T cells, cells permitting. This sample is drawn from a study of CD4 T cells in relation to SARS-CoV-2 and coronaviruses. CDR3 length equals 18 residues. Germline loops: CDR1 SGHRS, CDR2 YFSETQ. The ends lost 2 bases at V and 1 base at J; junction bases unmatched: 11.

The chain carries TRBV5-1 and TRBJ2-3; the match to TRBD1 covers 9 bases. This clonotype was obtained from a human donor in good health. Material: CD4+ T cells from PBMCs, cultured in vitro. The CDR3 bases are TGCGCCAGCAGCTTTTCAGGGACAGGGATTCCGGGCACAGATACGCAGTATTTT. Translated, it gives CASSFSGTGIPGTDTQYF. Variable domain in full (rest from reference TRBV5-1 and TRBJ2-3): KAGVTQTPRYLIKTRGQQVTLSCSPISGHRSVSWYQQTPGQGLQFLFEYFSETQRNKGNFPGRFSGRQFSNSRSEMNVSTLELGDSALYLCASSFSGTGIPGTDTQYFGPGTRLTVL.